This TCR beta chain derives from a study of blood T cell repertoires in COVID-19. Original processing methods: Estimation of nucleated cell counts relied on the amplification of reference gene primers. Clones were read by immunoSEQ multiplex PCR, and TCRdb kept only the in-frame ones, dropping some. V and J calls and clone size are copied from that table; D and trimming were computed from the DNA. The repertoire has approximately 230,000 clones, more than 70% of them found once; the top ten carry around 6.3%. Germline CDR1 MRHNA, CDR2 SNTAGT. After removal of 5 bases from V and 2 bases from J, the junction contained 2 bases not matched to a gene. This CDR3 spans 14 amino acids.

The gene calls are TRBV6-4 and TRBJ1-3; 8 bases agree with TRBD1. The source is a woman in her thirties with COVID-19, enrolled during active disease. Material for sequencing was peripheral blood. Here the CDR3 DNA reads TGTGCCAGCAGTCCGGGACAGGCTGGAAACACCATATATTTT. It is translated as CASSPGQAGNTIYF.